The 23 T cell receptor beta chains listed next were all sequenced from one sample in a study of T cell responses to AZD1222 COVID-19 vaccine. The data were produced by immunoSEQ multiplex PCR, yet TCRdb's version contains in-frame clones alone and is incomplete. The data contain 140,000 to 150,000 clones, roughly nine tenths of them seen just once; the ten biggest clones take up more than 1.3%. Sequences were derived from peripheral blood, sampled on day 0 of AZD1222 vaccination. The origin of the receptors is an adult in good health.

The genes are TRBV6-5 and TRBJ1-6; no reliable D call. Germline CDR1 reads MNHEY; CDR2 reads SVGAGI. Trimming removed 2 bases from V and 2 bases from J, with 4 bases in between. The CDR3 is made up of 14 amino acids. The CDR3 coding sequence is TGTGCCAGCAGTTACAACCCCTATAATTCACCCCTCCACTTT. The encoded protein is CASSYNPYNSPLHF.

The genes are TRBV7-3 and TRBJ2-2; D gene ambiguous. The CDR3 covers 13 residues. V was clipped by 4 bases and J by 6 bases, with 9 bases between them. Looked up from germline, CDR1 is SGHTA and CDR2 is FQGTGA. The chain's CDR3 is CASSSIVAGELFF. The CDR3 nucleotides read TGTGCCAGCAGCTCGATCGTCGCCGGGGAGCTGTTTTTT.

The rearrangement links TRBV19 to TRBJ2-1; 9 bases are shared with TRBD2. The CDR3 has 14 amino acids. V lost 4 bases, J lost 6 bases, and 4 bases stayed unmatched. Germline-derived CDR1 and CDR2 are LNHDA and SQIVND (reference sequence). Here the CDR3 DNA reads TGTGCCAGTAGTAGCCGACTAGCGGTCAATGAGCAGTTCTTC. Its protein is CASSSRLAVNEQFF.

The rearrangement joins TRBV7-8 to TRBJ1-1; unclear D gene. The CDR3 spans 11 residues. V shed 5 bases and J shed 5 bases, with 6 bases lying between them. Germline V gives CDR1 SGHVS, CDR2 FQNEAQ. The CDR3 protein is CASSPGTEAFF. The CDR3 bases are TGTGCCAGCAGCCCGGGAACTGAAGCTTTCTTT. The whole variable domain, filled in from reference TRBV7-8 and TRBJ1-1, reads GAGVSQSPRYKVAKRGQDVALRCDPISGHVSLFWYQQALGQGPEFLTYFQNEAQLDKSGLPSDRFFAERPEGSVSTLKIQRTQQEDSAVYLCASSPGTEAFFGQGTRLTVV.

The CDR3 region is CASSVEGGQPQHF. Here the CDR3 DNA reads TGCGCCAGCAGCGTGGAGGGGGGTCAGCCCCAGCATTTT. The chain joins TRBV5-1 to TRBJ1-5; TRBD1 is a possible D gene (6 bases). The CDR3 loop spans 13 amino acids. The V end was cut by 4 bases, the J end by 6 bases, with 11 bases between. The germline V gene has CDR1 SGHRS and CDR2 YFSETQ.

The J gene is TRBJ2-7, the V gene TRBV2; 10 bases align to TRBD1. Germline values: CDR1 SNHLY, CDR2 FYNNEI. The ends lost 5 bases at V and 5 bases at J; junction bases unmatched: 12. The CDR3 loop spans 16 amino acids. CDR3 region: CASSLTGTGAPHEQYF. The CDR3 nucleotides are TGTGCCAGCAGTCTCACCGGGACAGGGGCCCCCCACGAGCAGTACTTC.

This chain uses TRBV19 with TRBJ2-7; TRBD2 is a possible D gene (6 bases). V shed 4 bases and J shed 4 bases, with 26 bases lying between them. The CDR3 sequence is 18 residues long. In germline, CDR1 is LNHDA, CDR2 SQIVND (reference sequence). DNA of the CDR3: TGTGCCAGTAGTACCACGACTGACGGGAGTTACCCAGGTTACGAGCAGTACTTC. This translates into CASSTTTDGSYPGYEQYF. Drawing the rest from reference TRBV19 and TRBJ2-7, the complete variable domain is DGGITQSPKYLFRKEGQNVTLSCEQNLNHDAMYWYRQDPGQGLRLIYYSQIVNDFQKGDIAEGYSVSREKKESFPLTVTSAQKNPTAFYLCASSTTTDGSYPGYEQYFGPGTRLTVT.

The chain uses TRBV27 and TRBJ2-2; 10 bases map to TRBD2. The CDR3 spans 15 residues. Germline CDR1 reads MNHEY; CDR2 reads SMNVEV (reference sequence). J gave up 6 bases and V 9 bases, and 10 bases lay outside the gene matches. This CDR3 reads CASTPRTSGPGELFF. The CDR3 DNA reads TGTGCCAGTACCCCACGGACTAGCGGACCCGGGGAGCTGTTTTTT.

The gene calls are TRBV7-9 and TRBJ2-7; 7 bases are shared with TRBD1. The CDR3 is 15 residues long. The V and J ends lost 5 bases and 6 bases, in that order; junction bases with no gene match: 13. Germline CDR1 SEHNR, CDR2 FQNEAQ (reference sequence). The CDR3 DNA sequence: TGTGCCAGCAGCCTTCAGACAGGGAGATTCGGCGAGCAGTACTTC. Its protein is CASSLQTGRFGEQYF.

The chain has TRBV30 and TRBJ1-2; TRBD1 matches 7 bases. J lost 1 base, V lost 1 base, and 9 bases had no gene match. CDR3 length: 16 amino acids. Germline CDR1 reads GTSNPN; CDR2 reads SVGIG (reference sequence). This chain's CDR3 is CAWSAWGGQNNYGYTF. The CDR3 DNA sequence: TGTGCCTGGAGTGCCTGGGGGGGACAGAATAACTATGGCTACACCTTC.

This chain joins TRBV10-3 and TRBJ1-1; D gene ambiguous. With 0 bases removed from V and 4 bases from J, the gap between germline ends came to 12 bases. The CDR3 contains 15 residues. Germline lookup yields CDR1 ENHRY and CDR2 SYGVKD. The CDR3 nucleotides read TGTGCCATCAGTGAGTCGACTCTTGGATCCACTGAAGCTTTCTTT. It codes for CAISESTLGSTEAFF.

V usage is TRBV13 and J usage is TRBJ1-1; TRBD1 aligns across 7 bases. Trimming removed 3 bases from V and 4 bases from J; junction bases left unmatched: 5. Germline CDR1 reads PRHDT; CDR2 reads FYEKMQ (reference sequence). The CDR3 runs 14 residues. The CDR3, as DNA: TGTGCCAGCAGCTTTCGAACAGGGGCCACTGAAGCTTTCTTT. As protein: CASSFRTGATEAFF.

The chain is built from TRBV6-2 or TRBV6-3 and TRBJ2-4; maybe TRBD2 (6 bases). This CDR3 contains 15 residues. Trimming pared 5 bases from V and 8 bases from J, leaving 19 bases between. Germline lookup yields CDR1 MNHEY and CDR2 SVGEGT. In DNA form, the CDR3 reads TGTGCCAGCAGTCCCCGCCGGGGGTCGGGGGACATTCAGTACTTC. Its protein is CASSPRRGSGDIQYF.

The chain is built from TRBV5-5 and TRBJ2-7; D may correspond to TRBD1 or TRBD2 (5 bases each). Germline V gives CDR1 SGHKS, CDR2 YYEKEE (reference sequence). V was shortened by 4 bases and J by 7 bases, with 18 bases between the two germline ends. There are 14 residues in the CDR3. The DNA for the CDR3 is TGTGCCAGCAGCCACGGGGCCTCAACCGGGGAGCAGTACTTC. This encodes CASSHGASTGEQYF.

The gene calls are TRBV12-3 or TRBV12-4 and TRBJ1-2, with 7 bases fitting TRBD1. This CDR3 contains 13 residues. Trimming took 3 bases from V and 4 from J; bases not matched to a gene: 2. The CDR3 region is CASSLDRSYGYTF. For the CDR3, the DNA is TGTGCCAGCAGTTTGGACAGGTCCTATGGCTACACCTTC.

The rearrangement uses TRBV7-2 and TRBJ2-7; TRBD2 matches at 10 bases. Germline-derived CDR1 and CDR2 are SGHTA and FQGNSA. This CDR3 is built from 15 residues. J lost 1 base, V lost 3 bases, and 3 bases had no gene match. CDR3 region: CASSLERGGSYEQYF. CDR3 in DNA: TGTGCCAGCAGCTTGGAGCGGGGGGGATCCTACGAGCAGTACTTC.

In its sample, this clone was seen a few times. V usage is TRBV12-3 or TRBV12-4 and J usage is TRBJ1-4; the match to TRBD1 covers 10 bases. The CDR3 has 13 residues. V lost 1 base and J lost 10; bases outside the gene matches: 0. CDR3 sequence: CASSLGDRGKLFF. The CDR3 nucleotides read TGTGCCAGCAGTTTAGGGGACAGGGGAAAACTGTTTTTT.

V usage is TRBV9 and J usage is TRBJ2-7, with 7 positions matching TRBD2. From germline, CDR1 is SGDLS and CDR2 YYNGEE. V gave up 0 bases and J gave up 3 bases; unmatched junction bases: 6. CDR3 length: 15 amino acids. The CDR3 DNA follows: TGTGCCAGCAGCGTAGCGGGCGGGGGTCTCTACGAGCAGTACTTC. Protein product: CASSVAGGGLYEQYF. Together with reference TRBV9 and TRBJ2-7, the CDR3 gives the full variable domain: DSGVTQTPKHLITATGQRVTLRCSPRSGDLSVYWYQQSLDQGLQFLIQYYNGEERAKGNILERFSAQQFPDLHSELNLSSLELGDSALYFCASSVAGGGLYEQYFGPGTRLTVT.

The chain has TRBV9 and TRBJ2-5, with D possibly TRBD1 on 5 matching bases. The CDR3 sequence is 15 residues long. V gave up 1 base and J gave up 3 bases, with 13 bases separating them. CDR1 and CDR2 from the germline V gene are SGDLS and YYNGEE. This chain's CDR3 is CASSVRSGAKETQYF. The CDR3 nucleotides are TGTGCCAGCAGCGTACGGAGTGGGGCAAAAGAGACCCAGTACTTC. Combining the CDR3 with reference TRBV9 and TRBJ2-5 gives the whole variable domain DSGVTQTPKHLITATGQRVTLRCSPRSGDLSVYWYQQSLDQGLQFLIQYYNGEERAKGNILERFSAQQFPDLHSELNLSSLELGDSALYFCASSVRSGAKETQYFGPGTRLLVL.

The J gene is TRBJ2-3, the V gene TRBV27, with 7 positions matching TRBD1. V was clipped by 6 bases and J by 0 bases; unmatched bases: 9. Germline values: CDR1 MNHEY, CDR2 SMNVEV (reference sequence). The CDR3 extends over 16 amino acids. This chain's CDR3 is CASSKDRVISTDTQYF. The CDR3 bases are TGTGCCAGCAGCAAAGACAGGGTAATTAGCACAGATACGCAGTATTTT.

This chain connects TRBV19 to TRBJ1-5, with a tentative D call TRBD1 (5 bases). V was pared by 5 bases and J by 3 bases, with 14 bases between. CDR3 size: 15 residues. The V gene's germline CDR1 is LNHDA and CDR2 SQIVND (reference sequence). As DNA, the CDR3 is TGTGCCAGTAGTTCCATGGGGGGATTCAATCAGCCCCAGCATTTT. Encoded protein: CASSSMGGFNQPQHF.

V usage is TRBV6-4 and J usage is TRBJ2-3, with D tentatively TRBD1 or TRBD2 (5 bases each). V lost 0 bases to trimming and J lost 4 bases, with 8 bases between them. The CDR3 runs to 14 residues. The germline CDR1 and CDR2 sequences are MRHNA and SNTAGT. The DNA of the CDR3 is TGTGCCAGCAGTGACTCGGGGGACCCAGATACGCAGTATTTT. This sequence encodes CASSDSGDPDTQYF.

This clone has just a few counts. J is TRBJ1-2 and V is TRBV19; no definite D call. V was pared by 5 bases and J by 5 bases, with 6 bases between. This CDR3 contains 11 residues. Germline V gene sequence: CDR1 LNHDA, CDR2 SQIVND (reference sequence). CDR3 sequence reads: CASSFLYGYTF. CDR3 coding DNA: TGTGCCAGTAGTTTCCTATATGGCTACACCTTC. Full variable domain (outside the CDR3, taken from reference TRBV19 and TRBJ1-2): DGGITQSPKYLFRKEGQNVTLSCEQNLNHDAMYWYRQDPGQGLRLIYYSQIVNDFQKGDIAEGYSVSREKKESFPLTVTSAQKNPTAFYLCASSFLYGYTFGSGTRLTVV.